This T cell receptor beta chain comes out of a study of blood T cells in healthy people across ages. To note about this clonotype: At one boundary the junction diverges from the germline segment, which might be a read error.

Using a J-beta primer mix together with a sample-barcoded 5' primer, a second PCR was run for about 7 to 12 cycles. TCRdb analysed the 5' RACE reads with MiXCR anew, one entry per CDR3 protein. The data contain hundreds of thousands of distinct CDR3 sequences, approximately 50% of them singletons. Germline V lookup: CDR1 MNHEY, CDR2 SVGEGT. This CDR3 spans 13 amino acids. The chain recombines TRBV6-2 or TRBV6-3 with TRBJ2-1; the match to TRBD2 covers 9 bases. Sequences were obtained from blood. This clonotype originated in a woman aged 60-75 years in good health. This chain's CDR3 is CVSTLAGYNEQFF. The CDR3 nucleotides read TGTGTCAGCACTCTAGCGGGATACAATGAGCAGTTCTTC.